The 10 T cell receptor beta chains listed next were all sequenced from one sample in a study of vaccination effects on CD4 cells after COVID-19. No antigen has been assigned to these receptors. Measured with immunoSEQ multiplex PCR; TCRdb has only the in-frame clones, and not every one. There are some 23,000 clones in the sample; 70% to 80% occur only once, and 7% to 10% lies in the top ten. Antigen-specific CD4+ T cells were first expanded with viral peptide pools by the ViraFEST assay and only then sequenced. At the end of about ten days of culture, CD4+ T cells were isolated. Participants were vaccinated with two doses of either the BNT162b2 or mRNA-1273 vaccine. The sample here was CD4+ T cells from PBMCs cultured with HCoV-229E spike peptides, taken after COVID-19 vaccination. The origin of the receptors is a human donor who received a COVID-19 vaccine.

This chain connects TRBV28 to TRBJ2-5, with 8 bases lining up with TRBD2. The V gene end was trimmed by 6 bases and the J gene end by 5 bases; junction bases not matched to a gene: 8. The CDR3 length is 14 residues. Germline-derived CDR1 and CDR2 are MDHEN and SYDVKM. CDR3 sequence: CASRGAGAGETQYF. The CDR3, as DNA: TGTGCCAGCAGGGGAGCGGGAGCCGGCGAGACCCAGTACTTC.

The chain recombines TRBV4-1 with TRBJ1-4; perhaps TRBD1 as D (6 bases). V lost 2 bases to trimming and J lost 6 bases, with 16 bases between them. The CDR3 has 16 amino acids. The V gene's germline CDR1 is MGHRA and CDR2 YSYEKL. The DNA of the CDR3 is TGCGCCAGCAGCCAAACGAACCAGGGGTATGATGAAAAACTGTTTTTT. Its protein product is CASSQTNQGYDEKLFF.

The V call is TRBV14, the J call TRBJ1-5, with D hard to call. V was clipped by 1 base and J by 3 bases, with 13 bases between them. The CDR3 covers 16 residues. Germline CDR1 is SGHDN and CDR2 is FVKESK. DNA of the CDR3: TGTGCCAGCAGCCAAGTCAAGGGCGGTTCCAATCAGCCCCAGCATTTT. Protein product: CASSQVKGGSNQPQHF.

This rearrangement joins TRBV19 to TRBJ2-5; 15 bases agree with TRBD2. Trimming took 3 bases from V and 4 from J; bases not matched to a gene: 6. Germline CDR1 is LNHDA and CDR2 is SQIVND (reference sequence). This CDR3 comprises 17 residues. This CDR3 is CASSIGLAGGMGETQYF. For the CDR3, the DNA is TGTGCCAGTAGTATCGGACTAGCGGGGGGGATGGGAGAGACCCAGTACTTC.

This chain links TRBV7-9 with TRBJ1-3, with a possible D match to TRBD1 (6 bases). Germline CDR1 and CDR2: SEHNR and FQNEAQ (reference sequence). The CDR3 spans 16 residues. V lost 4 bases to trimming and J lost 3 bases, with 16 bases between them. The CDR3: CASSSHSTGYGNTIYF. The CDR3, as DNA: TGTGCCAGCAGCTCGCATTCCACAGGGTATGGAAACACCATATATTTT.

In this sample, this clone turned up a few times. The V gene is TRBV7-9, the J gene TRBJ1-2, with D uncertain. Germline CDR1 is SEHNR and CDR2 is FQNEAQ (reference sequence). CDR3 length: 13 residues. Trimming stripped 4 bases from V and 2 bases from J, with 8 bases between. The DNA for the CDR3 is TGTGCCAGCAGCTCCACAGAGAACTATGGCTACACCTTC. It codes for CASSSTENYGYTF. Full variable domain (rest looked up from reference TRBV7-9 and TRBJ1-2): DTGVSQNPRHKITKRGQNVTFRCDPISEHNRLYWYRQTLGQGPEFLTYFQNEAQLEKSRLLSDRFSAERPKGSFSTLEIQRTEQGDSAMYLCASSSTENYGYTFGSGTRLTVV.

This chain joins TRBV27 and TRBJ2-3, with 7 bases aligning to TRBD1. CDR3 size: 16 residues. Losses at the gene ends were 0 bases for V and 2 bases for J; bases not matched to a gene: 5. The germline V gene has CDR1 MNHEY and CDR2 SMNVEV (reference sequence). The CDR3 nucleotides read TGTGCCAGCAGTTTATCGCAGGGGGATATCACAGATACGCAGTATTTT. Translating it yields CASSLSQGDITDTQYF.

The V call is TRBV5-1, the J call TRBJ2-7; 11 bases line up with TRBD1. V lost 3 bases to trimming and J lost 7 bases; unmatched junction nucleotides: 9. The CDR3 has 15 amino acids. The germline CDR1 and CDR2 sequences are SGHRS and YFSETQ. In DNA form, the CDR3 reads TGCGCCAGCAGCTGGTCGGGGACAGGGGGAGGGGAGCAGTACTTC. This translates into CASSWSGTGGGEQYF.

The J gene is TRBJ1-2, the V gene TRBV24-1; TRBD1 might be the D (6 bases). CDR1 KGHDR and CDR2 SFDVKD come from the germline V gene. Trimming removed 11 bases at V and 1 base at J, with 13 bases between. The CDR3 has 13 residues. CDR3 in amino acids: CAIGQSNNYGYTF. CDR3 in DNA: TGTGCCATCGGACAGTCAAATAACTATGGCTACACCTTC.

The chain has TRBV3-1 (or the pseudogene TRBV3-2) and TRBJ2-3, with D tentatively TRBD2 (5 bases). The CDR3 is made up of 15 amino acids. V was pared by 3 bases and J by 1 base, with 11 bases between. Germline CDR1 and CDR2: LGHDT and YNNKEL (reference sequence). The CDR3 here is CASSHRRLGTDTQYF. The CDR3 DNA reads TGTGCCAGCAGCCATAGGAGGCTGGGCACAGATACGCAGTATTTT.